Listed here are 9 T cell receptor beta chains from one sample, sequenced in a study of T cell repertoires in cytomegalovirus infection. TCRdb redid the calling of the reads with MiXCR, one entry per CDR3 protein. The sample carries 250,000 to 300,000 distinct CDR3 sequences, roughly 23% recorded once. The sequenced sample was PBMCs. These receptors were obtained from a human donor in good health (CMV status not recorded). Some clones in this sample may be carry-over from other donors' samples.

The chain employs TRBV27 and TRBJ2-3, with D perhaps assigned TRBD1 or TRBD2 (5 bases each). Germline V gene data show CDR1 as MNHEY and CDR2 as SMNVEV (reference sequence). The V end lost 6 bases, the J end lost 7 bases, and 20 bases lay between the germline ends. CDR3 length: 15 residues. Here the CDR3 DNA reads TGTGCCAGCAGCCCGAACCGGGACGCAGTTAATACGCAGTATTTT. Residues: CASSPNRDAVNTQYF.

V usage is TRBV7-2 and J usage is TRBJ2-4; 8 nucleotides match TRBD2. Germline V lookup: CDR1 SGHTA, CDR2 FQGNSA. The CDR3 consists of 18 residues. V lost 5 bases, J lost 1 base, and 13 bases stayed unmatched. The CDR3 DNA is TGTGCCAGCAGCCCCCGGGGGGGAGGGGCTGGGGCCAAAAACATTCAGTACTTC. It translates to CASSPRGGGAGAKNIQYF.

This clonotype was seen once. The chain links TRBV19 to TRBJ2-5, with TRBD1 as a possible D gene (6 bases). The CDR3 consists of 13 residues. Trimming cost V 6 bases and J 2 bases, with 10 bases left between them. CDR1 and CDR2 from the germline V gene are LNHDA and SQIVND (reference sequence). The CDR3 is CASRRRGQETQYF. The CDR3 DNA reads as TGTGCCAGTAGACGAAGGGGGCAAGAGACCCAGTACTTC.

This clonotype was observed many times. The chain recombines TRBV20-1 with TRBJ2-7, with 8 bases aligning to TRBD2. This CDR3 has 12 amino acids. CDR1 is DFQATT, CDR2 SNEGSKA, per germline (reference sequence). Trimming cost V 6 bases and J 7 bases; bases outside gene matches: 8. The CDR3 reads CSAREREREQYF. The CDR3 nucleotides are TGCAGTGCAAGGGAGCGGGAGCGGGAGCAGTACTTC.

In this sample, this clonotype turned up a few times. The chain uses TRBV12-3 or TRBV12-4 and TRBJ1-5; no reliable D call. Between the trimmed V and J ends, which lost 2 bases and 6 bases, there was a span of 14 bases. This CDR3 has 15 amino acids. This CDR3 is CASSLSRAGSQPQHF. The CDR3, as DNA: TGTGCCAGCAGTTTATCAAGGGCTGGAAGTCAGCCCCAGCATTTT.

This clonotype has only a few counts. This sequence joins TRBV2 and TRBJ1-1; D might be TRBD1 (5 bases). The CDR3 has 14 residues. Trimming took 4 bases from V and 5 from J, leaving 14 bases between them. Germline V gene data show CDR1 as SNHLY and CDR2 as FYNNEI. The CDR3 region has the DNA TGTGCCAGCAGTGGACAGACCATCGGGACTGAAGCTTTCTTT. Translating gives CASSGQTIGTEAFF.

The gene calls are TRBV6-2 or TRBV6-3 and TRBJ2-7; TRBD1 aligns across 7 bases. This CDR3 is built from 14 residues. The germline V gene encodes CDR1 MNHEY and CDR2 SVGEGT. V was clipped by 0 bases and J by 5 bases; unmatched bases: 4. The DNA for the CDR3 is TGTGCCAGCAGTTACTCGACAGGGCGCAACGAGCAGTACGTC. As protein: CASSYSTGRNEQYV.

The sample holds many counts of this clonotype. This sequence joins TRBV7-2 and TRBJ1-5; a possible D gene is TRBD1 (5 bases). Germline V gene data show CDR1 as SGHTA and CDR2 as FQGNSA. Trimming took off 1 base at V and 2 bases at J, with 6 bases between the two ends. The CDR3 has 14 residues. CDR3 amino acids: CASSLVRGNQPQHF. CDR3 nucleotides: TGTGCCAGCAGCTTAGTCAGGGGCAATCAGCCCCAGCATTTT. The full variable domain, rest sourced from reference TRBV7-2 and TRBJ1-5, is GAGVSQSPSNKVTEKGKDVELRCDPISGHTALYWYRQSLGQGLEFLIYFQGNSAPDKSGLPSDRFSAERTGGSVSTLTIQRTQQEDSAVYLCASSLVRGNQPQHFGDGTRLSIL.

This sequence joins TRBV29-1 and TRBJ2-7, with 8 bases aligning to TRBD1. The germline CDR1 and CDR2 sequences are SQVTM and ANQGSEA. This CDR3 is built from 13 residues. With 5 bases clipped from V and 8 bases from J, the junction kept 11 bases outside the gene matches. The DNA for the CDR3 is TGCAGCGTTACGGGACAGGTCCAAGTACAGCAGTACTTC. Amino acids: CSVTGQVQVQQYF.